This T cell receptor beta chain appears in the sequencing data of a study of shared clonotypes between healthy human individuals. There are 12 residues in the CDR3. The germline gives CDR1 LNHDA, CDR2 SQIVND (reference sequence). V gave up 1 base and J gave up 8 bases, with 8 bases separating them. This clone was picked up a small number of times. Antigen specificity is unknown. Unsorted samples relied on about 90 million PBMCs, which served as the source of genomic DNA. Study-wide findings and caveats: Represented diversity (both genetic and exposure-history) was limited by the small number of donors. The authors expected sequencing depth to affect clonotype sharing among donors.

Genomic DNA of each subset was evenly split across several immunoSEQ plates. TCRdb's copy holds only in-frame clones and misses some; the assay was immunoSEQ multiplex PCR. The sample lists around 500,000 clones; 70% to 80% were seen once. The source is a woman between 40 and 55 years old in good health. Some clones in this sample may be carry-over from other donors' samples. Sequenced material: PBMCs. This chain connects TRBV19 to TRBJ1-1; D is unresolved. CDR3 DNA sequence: TGTGCCAGTAGTATAGGCCCCGCCGAAGCTTTCTTT. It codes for CASSIGPAEAFF.